This T cell receptor (beta chain) was captured by sequencing in a study of shared clonotypes between healthy human individuals. Naive CD8 cells were CD45RO-negative, positively selected for CCR7, excluding terminally differentiated effector memory CD45RA+ cells. This clone was observed a few times. Its cognate antigen is unknown. Sorted-subset replicate PCRs used roughly 210 ng of genomic DNA. This amount corresponded to about 30,000 T cell genomes. TCRdb keeps only in-frame clones here, not all; method: immunoSEQ multiplex PCR. Of about 590,000 clones listed, around 95% are singletons. V was trimmed by 6 bases and J by 3 bases, leaving 12 bases between them. The CDR3 consists of 14 residues. Germline V lookup: CDR1 MDHEN, CDR2 SYDVKM. Study-wide results and limits: Against clonotypes common to all four donors, non-shared ones had lower generation probabilities.

Sequenced sample: naive CD8+ T cells sorted from blood. The chain is built from TRBV28 and TRBJ1-5; D gene uncertain. This clonotype was sampled from a woman younger than 45 in good health. This CDR3 is CASSRRENNQPQHF. Here the CDR3 DNA reads TGTGCCAGCAGCCGAAGGGAGAACAATCAGCCCCAGCATTTT.